What follows are 2 T cell receptor beta chains derived from one specimen sequenced in a study of post-analysis software for immune sequencing data. General study results and limits: TRBV5-6, TRBV5-1 and TRBV20-1 belonged to a set of roughly 5 TRBV segments that were more frequent in patients than controls.

Built from TCR beta cDNA, the libraries had unique molecular identifiers in them. TCRdb processed the PCR reads anew with MiXCR; each CDR3 protein has one entry. The sample consists of roughly 800,000 distinct CDR3 sequences, approximately 50% of them appearing once. Antigens for these TCRs are unknown. The sequencing sample was made of blood. The receptor set was obtained from a girl aged 10-17 years with multiple sclerosis.

The chain uses TRBV6-5 and TRBJ2-1; no firm D call. CDR1 and CDR2 from the germline V gene are MNHEY and SVGAGI. V was trimmed by 6 bases and J by 9 bases, leaving 12 bases between them. The CDR3 has 12 amino acids. CDR3 protein: CASSPGMVEQFF. CDR3 bases: TGTGCCAGCAGCCCTGGGATGGTTGAGCAGTTCTTC.

The V and J genes are TRBV27 and TRBJ2-4; D not certain. V was trimmed by 5 bases and J by 0 bases, leaving 8 bases between them. The germline V gene encodes CDR1 MNHEY and CDR2 SMNVEV (reference sequence). The CDR3 contains 14 residues. The CDR3 coding sequence is TGTGCCAGCAGTCGGGCTATAGCCAAAAACATTCAGTACTTC. Translated: CASSRAIAKNIQYF.